The 32 T cell receptor beta chains in this list originate from one sample, sequenced in a study of Ad26.COV2.S vaccination and SARS-CoV-2 variants. Clones were sequenced by immunoSEQ multiplex PCR, and TCRdb holds only the in-frame ones, with some missing. Here the sample spans about 180,000 clones, approximately 90% being singletons. This specimen consisted of peripheral blood, obtained after recovery from COVID-19. The receptors were sampled from a human donor who had recovered from COVID-19.

The CDR3 protein is CATSRGLAGGHTGELFF. The DNA for the CDR3 is TGTGCCACCAGCAGGGGACTAGCGGGGGGGCACACCGGGGAGCTGTTTTTT. This chain connects TRBV15 to TRBJ2-2; the match to TRBD2 covers 16 bases. CDR1 and CDR2 from the germline V gene are LNHNV and YYDKDF (reference sequence). The V and J ends lost 3 bases and 3 bases, in that order; junction bases with no gene match: 1. The CDR3 is 17 residues long.

The gene calls are TRBV4-2 and TRBJ2-3; the D gene is possibly TRBD2 (6 bases). V was shortened by 0 bases and J by 5 bases, with 15 bases between the two germline ends. CDR1 is LGHNA, CDR2 YNFKEQ, per germline. The CDR3 consists of 16 residues. The CDR3 protein is CASSQDWLAPEDTQYF. As DNA, the CDR3 is TGTGCCAGCAGCCAAGATTGGCTAGCGCCAGAAGATACGCAGTATTTT.

This chain links TRBV5-1 with TRBJ1-2, with unresolved D. The CDR3 contains 14 residues. From germline, CDR1 is SGHRS and CDR2 YFSETQ. V lost 4 bases and J lost 4, with 14 bases in between. The CDR3, as DNA: TGCGCCAGCAGCCCCGACAAGAGGACCTATGGCTACACCTTC. Protein product: CASSPDKRTYGYTF.

V and J are TRBV13 and TRBJ2-7; D is unclear. Germline values: CDR1 PRHDT, CDR2 FYEKMQ (reference sequence). Between the trimmed V and J ends, which lost 3 bases and 3 bases, there was a span of 6 bases. The CDR3 is made up of 12 amino acids. The CDR3 coding sequence is TGTGCCAGCAGCTTGAACTTCTACGAGCAGTACTTC. Amino acids: CASSLNFYEQYF.

The chain combines TRBV27 with TRBJ1-6, with D perhaps TRBD1 (6 bases). Germline loops: CDR1 MNHEY, CDR2 SMNVEV (reference sequence). The CDR3 spans 11 residues. V was clipped by 5 bases and J by 14 bases, with 10 bases between them. CDR3 nucleotide sequence: TGTGCCAGCAGTCAGGGGACCACCCTCCACTTT. Translating gives CASSQGTTLHF.

The chain recombines TRBV6-5 with TRBJ1-2, with a tentative D call TRBD1 (6 bases). The germline V gene encodes CDR1 MNHEY and CDR2 SVGAGI. The V end lost 5 bases, the J end lost 6 bases, and 16 bases lay between the germline ends. This CDR3 region has 14 residues. The DNA for the CDR3 is TGTGCCAGCAGTCCCCCCTCGGGGGCCCATGGCTACACCTTC. Protein: CASSPPSGAHGYTF.

V usage is TRBV7-3 and J usage is TRBJ2-1; TRBD1 agrees at 8 bases. Unmatched junction bases numbered 7, after V lost 5 bases and J lost 7 bases. CDR3 length equals 14 residues. Germline values: CDR1 SGHTA, CDR2 FQGTGA. CDR3 region: CASSIGQGRNEQFF. The CDR3, as DNA: TGTGCCAGCAGCATTGGACAGGGAAGGAATGAGCAGTTCTTC.

This chain connects TRBV29-1 to TRBJ1-3; tentative D call: TRBD1 (6 bases). The CDR3 loop spans 12 amino acids. Germline CDR1 and CDR2: SQVTM and ANQGSEA. Between the trimmed V and J ends, which lost 7 bases and 8 bases, there was a span of 15 bases. This CDR3 reads CSGGQTGHTIYF. The CDR3, as DNA: TGCAGCGGCGGACAGACCGGCCACACCATATATTTT. Variable domain in full (rest from reference TRBV29-1 and TRBJ1-3): SAVISQKPSRDICQRGTSLTIQCQVDSQVTMMFWYRQQPGQSLTLIATANQGSEATYESGFVIDKFPISRPNLTFSTLTVSNMSPEDSSIYLCSGGQTGHTIYFGEGSWLTVV.

This clone was detected only once. V is TRBV24-1 and J is TRBJ2-3; TRBD1 agrees at 11 bases. Germline V gene lookup returns CDR1 KGHDR and CDR2 SFDVKD. V lost 10 bases and J lost 4; bases outside the gene matches: 6. The CDR3 covers 14 residues. The CDR3 bases are TGTGCCACTGCGGACAGGGGGCAGCCAGATACGCAGTATTTT. Translated, it gives CATADRGQPDTQYF.

V gene TRBV30 combines with J gene TRBJ2-7; D is tentatively TRBD1 or TRBD2 (5 bases each). The germline gives CDR1 GTSNPN, CDR2 SVGIG (reference sequence). There are 13 residues in the CDR3. The germline V and J ends were trimmed by 0 bases and 2 bases, with 8 bases remaining between them. The CDR3 sequence: CAWSVEGPYEQYF. CDR3 in DNA: TGTGCCTGGAGTGTAGAGGGACCCTACGAGCAGTACTTC. Supplemented by reference TRBV30 and TRBJ2-7, the full variable domain reads SQTIHQWPATLVQPVGSPLSLECTVEGTSNPNLYWYRQAAGRGLQLLFYSVGIGQISSEVPQNLSASRPQDRQFILSSKKLLLSDSGFYLCAWSVEGPYEQYFGPGTRLTVT.

The gene calls are TRBV5-4 and TRBJ2-5; D is uncertain. This CDR3 region has 14 residues. V was shortened by 2 bases and J by 4 bases, with 12 bases between the two germline ends. Germline V gives CDR1 SGHNT, CDR2 YYREEE (reference sequence). The CDR3 spells CASSFVDVPETQYF. The CDR3 region has the DNA TGTGCCAGCAGCTTCGTGGACGTCCCAGAGACCCAGTACTTC. Filled out from reference TRBV5-4 and TRBJ2-5, the complete variable domain reads ETGVTQSPTHLIKTRGQQVTLRCSSQSGHNTVSWYQQALGQGPQFIFQYYREEENGRGNFPPRFSGLQFPNYSSELNVNALELDDSALYLCASSFVDVPETQYFGPGTRLLVL.

The rearrangement links TRBV30 to TRBJ2-1, with 9 bases that match TRBD1. The ends lost 5 bases at V and 2 bases at J; junction bases unmatched: 4. The CDR3 extends over 14 amino acids. Germline V gives CDR1 GTSNPN, CDR2 SVGIG (reference sequence). The CDR3 here is CAWGTGRTYNEQFF. DNA of the CDR3: TGTGCCTGGGGGACAGGGCGGACCTACAATGAGCAGTTCTTC.

This chain's CDR3 is CASSLAGGPGGEQFF. The CDR3 DNA sequence: TGTGCCAGCAGCTTAGCGGGAGGGCCCGGGGGTGAGCAGTTCTTC. The gene calls are TRBV11-1 and TRBJ2-1; 7 nucleotides agree with TRBD2. CDR3 length: 15 residues. V was pared by 0 bases and J by 9 bases, with 8 bases of the junction left unmatched. Per the germline V gene, CDR1 is SGHAT and CDR2 is FQDESV (reference sequence). The variable domain in full, completed from reference TRBV11-1 and TRBJ2-1, reads EAEVAQSPRYKITEKSQAVAFWCDPISGHATLYWYRQILGQGPELLVQFQDESVVDDSQLPKDRFSAERLKGVDSTLKIQPAELGDSAMYLCASSLAGGPGGEQFFGPGTRLTVL.

This sequence joins TRBV28 and TRBJ1-2; possibly TRBD1 for D (5 bases). In germline, CDR1 is MDHEN, CDR2 SYDVKM. This CDR3 contains 11 residues. V dropped 4 bases and J dropped 8 bases, with 8 bases sitting between them. The CDR3 region has the DNA TGTGCCAGCAGTTCTGGGGGGGGCTACACCTTC. Translated, it gives CASSSGGGYTF.

The chain uses TRBV2 and TRBJ1-3; D gene unclear. Looked up from germline, CDR1 is SNHLY and CDR2 is FYNNEI. This CDR3 region has 15 residues. With 6 bases removed from V and 0 bases from J, the gap between germline ends came to 12 bases. The CDR3 nucleotides are TGTGCCAGCAGCCAGACATTGAACTCTGGAAACACCATATATTTT. It specifies CASSQTLNSGNTIYF.

The rearrangement joins TRBV27 to TRBJ2-1; 7 bases are shared with TRBD1. The germline gives CDR1 MNHEY, CDR2 SMNVEV (reference sequence). This CDR3 has 16 residues. J was trimmed by 4 bases and V by 8 bases; bases with no gene match: 14. DNA for the CDR3: TGTGCCAGCCAACTACAGGGGACAATACTTTACAATGAGCAGTTCTTC. Protein: CASQLQGTILYNEQFF.

This clone was seen only a few times. At one end, the junction sequence differs from germline, possibly due to a read error. The V call is TRBV7-9, the J call TRBJ2-2; 10 positions match TRBD2. The CDR3 length is 13 residues. Germline CDR1 reads SEHNR; CDR2 reads FQNEAQ (reference sequence). CDR3: CASSLAGAGELFF. Here the CDR3 DNA reads TGTGCCAGCAGCCTAGCGGGAGCCGGGGAGCTGTTTTTT.

This clone appeared a single time. At one boundary the junction diverges from the germline segment, which might be a read error. This chain connects TRBV15 to TRBJ1-2; D call uncertain. Per germline, CDR1 LNHNV and CDR2 YYDKDF (reference sequence). This CDR3 has 12 amino acids. CDR3 protein: CAISEAEGGYTF. DNA of the CDR3: TGTGCCATCAGCGAGGCAGAGGGAGGCTACACCTTC.

The rearrangement links TRBV18 to TRBJ2-2, with no clear D. Trimming cost V 3 bases and J 6 bases, with 11 bases left between them. CDR1 is KGHSH and CDR2 is LQKENI in the germline V gene. The CDR3 spans 14 residues. This CDR3 reads CASSPSPGAGELFF. CDR3 in DNA: TGTGCCAGCTCACCCTCACCGGGTGCCGGGGAGCTGTTTTTT.

This clone was seen only once. The chain is built from TRBV7-8 and TRBJ2-7; a weak D match, TRBD1 (6 bases). Trimming shortened V by 1 base and J by 2 bases, and 15 bases separated the two germline ends. The germline V gene has CDR1 SGHVS and CDR2 FQNEAQ. The CDR3 is 16 residues long. This CDR3 reads CASSLGAGTITYEQYF. The CDR3 region has the DNA TGTGCCAGCAGCTTAGGCGCCGGGACAATAACCTACGAGCAGTACTTC.

V usage is TRBV13 and J usage is TRBJ2-1; 14 bases line up with TRBD2. Germline trimming cut 1 base from V and 6 bases from J; bases unmatched to any gene: 2. The length of the CDR3 is 16 residues. Germline V lookup: CDR1 PRHDT, CDR2 FYEKMQ (reference sequence). The CDR3 DNA follows: TGTGCCAGCAGCTTAGAGGGACTAGCGGGAGCCAATGAGCAGTTCTTC. Its translation is CASSLEGLAGANEQFF.

This chain uses TRBV5-1 with TRBJ1-2, with D maybe TRBD1 (6 bases). This CDR3 has 14 amino acids. Germline-derived CDR1 and CDR2 are SGHRS and YFSETQ. The V end lost 1 base, the J end lost 6 bases, and 13 bases lay between the germline ends. The CDR3 loop reads CASSLLGGADGYTF. CDR3 nucleotide sequence: TGCGCCAGCAGCTTGCTTGGGGGCGCGGATGGCTACACCTTC.

The chain employs TRBV4-2 and TRBJ1-4, with TRBD1 matching over 9 bases. V shed 8 bases, J shed 7 bases, and the junction held 11 bases outside the gene matches. The CDR3 is 15 amino acids. The germline gives CDR1 LGHNA, CDR2 YNFKEQ. The DNA of the CDR3 is TGTGCCAGCGGGGGTCCGGGACAGGGAAGTGAAAAACTGTTTTTT. Residues: CASGGPGQGSEKLFF.

Comment on this clone: Other DNA sequences in this sample translate to the same CDR3. This chain joins TRBV9 and TRBJ2-7; D not certain. The CDR3 covers 14 residues. Germline V gives CDR1 SGDLS, CDR2 YYNGEE. Trimming shortened V by 0 bases and J by 0 bases, and 7 bases separated the two germline ends. DNA for the CDR3: TGTGCCAGCAGCGTAGCCGGGTTCTCCTACGAGCAGTACTTC. It specifies CASSVAGFSYEQYF.

The chain is built from TRBV24-1 and TRBJ2-1; 12 bases align to TRBD2. The J segment lost 1 base and the V segment lost 4 bases, leaving 7 bases of the junction unmatched. CDR1 and CDR2 (germline): KGHDR, SFDVKD. This CDR3 is 18 amino acids long. The CDR3 sequence is CATSEATSGSGSYNEQFF. CDR3 nucleotide sequence: TGTGCCACCAGTGAGGCGACTAGCGGGAGCGGTTCCTACAATGAGCAGTTCTTC.

The gene calls are TRBV5-1 and TRBJ2-6; 7 bases align to TRBD1. The CDR3 contains 16 residues. Trimming removed 3 bases from V and 0 bases from J; junction bases left unmatched: 3. From germline, CDR1 is SGHRS and CDR2 YFSETQ. CDR3 region: CASSSGQVSGANVLTF. The DNA for the CDR3 is TGCGCCAGCAGCTCCGGACAGGTCTCTGGGGCCAACGTCCTGACTTTC.

This clone has only one observation. The gene calls are TRBV12-3 or TRBV12-4 and TRBJ2-7, with D possibly being TRBD1 or TRBD2 (5 bases each). The CDR3 is 12 residues long. V lost 4 bases to trimming and J lost 3 bases, with 7 bases between them. As DNA, the CDR3 is TGTGCCAGCAGTTGGGACGGCTACGAGCAGTACTTC. Amino acid sequence: CASSWDGYEQYF.

The chain recombines TRBV6-1 with TRBJ1-3; D not resolved. The length of the CDR3 is 14 residues. V lost 3 bases to trimming and J lost 1 base, with 7 bases between them. From germline, CDR1 is MNHNS and CDR2 SASEGT. CDR3 nucleotide sequence: TGTGCCAGCAGTGAGGGGTATTCTGGAAACACCATATATTTT. This codes for CASSEGYSGNTIYF.

The chain links TRBV5-1 to TRBJ1-2; unclear D gene. CDR3 size: 14 residues. Per germline, CDR1 SGHRS and CDR2 YFSETQ. The V and J ends lost 0 bases and 5 bases respectively, with 11 bases between them. The CDR3 sequence is CASSLERLEYGYTF. The CDR3 coding sequence is TGCGCCAGCAGCTTGGAAAGGCTAGAATATGGCTACACCTTC.

This sequence joins TRBV7-3 and TRBJ1-2, with a tentative D call TRBD1 (6 bases). V was trimmed by 5 bases and J by 7 bases, leaving 14 bases between them. The CDR3 has 13 residues. Germline assignment: CDR1 SGHTA and CDR2 FQGTGA. CDR3: CASSAQGGAGYTF. As DNA, the CDR3 is TGTGCCAGCAGCGCACAGGGAGGGGCTGGCTACACCTTC.

The chain links TRBV23-1 to TRBJ2-3; D is unresolved. TRBV23-1 is sorted into the ORF group, with uncertain function. There are 14 residues in the CDR3. V was clipped by 4 bases and J by 6 bases, with 14 bases between them. CDR3 sequence: CASSRAKEGDTQYF. DNA for the CDR3: TGCGCCAGCAGTCGGGCCAAAGAAGGTGATACGCAGTATTTT.

The J gene is TRBJ2-7, the V gene TRBV5-6, with TRBD1 matching over 8 bases. With V trimmed by 0 bases and J by 2 bases, 7 bases remained unmatched. The germline V gene has CDR1 SGHDT and CDR2 YYEEEE. This CDR3 is 16 amino acids long. The CDR3 is CASSLERQGRAYEQYF. The CDR3 nucleotides are TGTGCCAGCAGCTTGGAACGACAGGGGCGAGCCTACGAGCAGTACTTC.